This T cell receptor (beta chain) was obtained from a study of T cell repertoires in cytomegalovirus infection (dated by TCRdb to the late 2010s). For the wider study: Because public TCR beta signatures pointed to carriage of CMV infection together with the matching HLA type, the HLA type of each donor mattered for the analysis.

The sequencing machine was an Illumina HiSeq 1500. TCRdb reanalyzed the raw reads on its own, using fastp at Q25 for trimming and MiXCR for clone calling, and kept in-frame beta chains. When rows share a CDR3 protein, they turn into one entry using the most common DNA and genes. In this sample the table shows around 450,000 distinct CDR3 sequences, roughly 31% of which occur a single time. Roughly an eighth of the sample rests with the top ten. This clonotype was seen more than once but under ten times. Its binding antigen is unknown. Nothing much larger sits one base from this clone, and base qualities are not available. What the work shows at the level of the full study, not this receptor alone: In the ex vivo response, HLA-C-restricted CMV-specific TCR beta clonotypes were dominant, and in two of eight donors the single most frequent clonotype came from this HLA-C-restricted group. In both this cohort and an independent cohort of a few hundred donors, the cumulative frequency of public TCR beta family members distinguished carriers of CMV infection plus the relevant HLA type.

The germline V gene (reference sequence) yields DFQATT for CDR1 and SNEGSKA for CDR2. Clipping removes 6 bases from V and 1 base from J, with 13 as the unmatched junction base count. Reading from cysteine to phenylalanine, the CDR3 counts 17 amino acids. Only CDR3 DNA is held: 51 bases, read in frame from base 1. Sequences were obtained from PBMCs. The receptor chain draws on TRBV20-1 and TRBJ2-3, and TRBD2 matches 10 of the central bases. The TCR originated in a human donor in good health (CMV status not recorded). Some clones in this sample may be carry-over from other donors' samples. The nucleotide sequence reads TGCAGTGCGAGCGCGTGGGGGCTAGCGGGGGGCACAGATACGCAGTATTTT. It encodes CSASAWGLAGGTDTQYF.